One sample yielded the 28 T cell receptor beta chains listed below, sequenced in a study of PD-1 blockade in classical Hodgkin lymphoma (TCRdb year 2020). The intended sense of this specimen's time point label: cycle 2 day 1 (C2D1) of nivolumab. Every trial patient had relapsed after autologous stem cell transplantation, and cohorts A, B and C differed in prior brentuximab vedotin exposure. Receptor amplification or capture employed the immunoSEQ multiplex PCR assay. The immuneACCESS repertoire file appears here via TCRdb, limited to in-frame rearrangements. These files lack a portion of the clones; in checked studies, under half of the deficit traces to unresolved V genes, and the cause of the others is not known. Counted in this sample were 150,000 or so clones; about four fifths of them appeared once. 9.2% of the sample rests with the top ten. The sequences come from peripheral blood mononuclear cells (PBMCs), collected before the second cycle of nivolumab. These receptor sequences come from a human donor with classical Hodgkin lymphoma.

The chain recombines TRBV2 with TRBJ2-2; D not certain. The germline V gene encodes CDR1 SNHLY and CDR2 FYNNEI. The V gene lost 7 bases and the J gene lost 3 bases, with 12 bases spanning the gap. This CDR3 comprises 14 residues. CDR3 DNA sequence: TGTGCCAGCACCCTACGTAGGGACACCGGGGAGCTGTTTTTT. Its translation: CASTLRRDTGELFF.

The chain employs TRBV11-1 and TRBJ2-2; 11 nucleotides align to TRBD1. The trim removed 5 bases at V and 5 bases at J, leaving 4 bases unmatched. The CDR3 runs 15 residues. Germline V gene data show CDR1 as SGHAT and CDR2 as FQDESV (reference sequence). CDR3 amino acids: CASSRRDRGTGELFF. The DNA of the CDR3 is TGTGCCAGCAGCCGCCGGGACAGGGGGACCGGGGAGCTGTTTTTT.

This chain uses TRBV5-1 with TRBJ1-1, with TRBD1 as a possible D gene (5 bases). Trimming pared 7 bases from V and 1 base from J, leaving 14 bases between. Germline CDR1 reads SGHRS; CDR2 reads YFSETQ. The CDR3 covers 14 residues. The CDR3 DNA reads as TGCGCCAGCTACTACTCTGGGGCGAACACTGAAGCTTTCTTT. Its translation is CASYYSGANTEAFF.

This chain links TRBV6-5 with TRBJ1-1; unclear D gene. The CDR3 extends over 13 amino acids. The V end lost 4 bases, the J end lost 2 bases, and 8 bases lay between the germline ends. The germline V gene has CDR1 MNHEY and CDR2 SVGAGI. For the CDR3, the DNA is TGTGCCAGCAGTTCCTCGGGAAACACTGAAGCTTTCTTT. It yields the protein CASSSSGNTEAFF.

The chain has TRBV11-1 and TRBJ2-5; D gene uncertain. Between the trimmed V and J ends, which lost 2 bases and 4 bases, there was a span of 11 bases. From germline, CDR1 is SGHAT and CDR2 FQDESV (reference sequence). This CDR3 is 14 amino acids long. CDR3 residues: CASSLPPQVETQYF. For the CDR3, the DNA is TGTGCCAGCAGCTTACCCCCCCAGGTAGAGACCCAGTACTTC.

This sequence joins TRBV4-3 and TRBJ2-1, with TRBD2 matching 14 bases. J gave up 9 bases and V 0 bases, and 4 bases lay outside the gene matches. This CDR3 contains 16 residues. Germline CDR1 LGHNA, CDR2 YSLEER. In DNA form, the CDR3 reads TGCGCCAGCAGCCAAGATCGGGGACTAGCGGGAGTTGAGCAGTTCTTC. Its translation is CASSQDRGLAGVEQFF.

The chain is built from TRBV19 and TRBJ2-7, with D tentatively TRBD1 (5 bases). Trimming took off 2 bases at V and 2 bases at J, with 10 bases between the two ends. Germline-derived CDR1 and CDR2 are LNHDA and SQIVND (reference sequence). This CDR3 has 14 amino acids. The DNA of the CDR3 is TGTGCCAGTAGTATAACGCAGGGTCCCTACGAGCAGTACTTC. Protein: CASSITQGPYEQYF.

The V and J genes are TRBV7-2 and TRBJ2-7; TRBD2 agrees at 7 bases. The V and J ends lost 3 bases and 2 bases, in that order; junction bases with no gene match: 4. Germline lookup yields CDR1 SGHTA and CDR2 FQGNSA. The CDR3 runs to 14 residues. The CDR3 bases are TGTGCCAGCAGCTTGGGCGGGGGAACCTACGAGCAGTACTTC. It specifies CASSLGGGTYEQYF.

This clone was recorded at least ten times. The chain couples TRBV5-1 to TRBJ2-7; 11 bases fit TRBD2. J gave up 3 bases and V 3 bases, and 5 bases lay outside the gene matches. Germline V CDR1 and CDR2: SGHRS, YFSETQ. The CDR3 sequence is 15 residues long. The CDR3 loop reads CASSSLAGAVYEQYF. In DNA form, the CDR3 reads TGCGCCAGCAGCTCACTAGCGGGAGCAGTCTACGAGCAGTACTTC.

The rearrangement links TRBV18 to TRBJ2-6, with D perhaps TRBD1 (5 bases). The CDR3 contains 16 residues. The germline CDR1 and CDR2 sequences are KGHSH and LQKENI. V shed 5 bases and J shed 0 bases, with 11 bases lying between them. This CDR3 is CASSSRQTSGANVLTF. As DNA, the CDR3 is TGTGCCAGCTCATCCCGACAGACCTCTGGGGCCAACGTCCTGACTTTC.

CDR3 nucleotides: TGTGCCAGCAGCACAAAAAACATTCAGTACTTC. Protein product: CASSTKNIQYF. The chain employs TRBV21-1 and TRBJ2-4; the table's TRBD1 call for D was not verified on the DNA. TRBV21-1 is marked as a pseudogene. This CDR3 has 11 residues.

This chain uses TRBV6-5 with TRBJ1-3, with a tentative D call TRBD1 (5 bases). V was pared by 6 bases and J by 4 bases, with 10 bases between. The germline CDR1 and CDR2 sequences are MNHEY and SVGAGI. The length of the CDR3 is 13 residues. DNA of the CDR3: TGTGCCAGCAGGGACACGGCAGGAAACACCATATATTTT. Translating it yields CASRDTAGNTIYF.

The chain employs TRBV12-5 and TRBJ2-7; D is unclear. V was shortened by 2 bases and J by 7 bases, with 12 bases between the two germline ends. CDR3 length: 13 amino acids. CDR1 and CDR2 (germline): LGHNT, FRNRAP. CDR3 in amino acids: CASGLTPLTEQYF. CDR3 sequence (DNA): TGTGCTAGTGGTTTGACCCCCCTGACTGAGCAGTACTTC.

This sequence joins TRBV29-1 and TRBJ2-6; D gene unclear. The CDR3 has 13 residues. V shed 6 bases and J shed 1 base, with 7 bases lying between them. Germline-derived CDR1 and CDR2 are SQVTM and ANQGSEA. In DNA, the CDR3 is TGCAGCGTGCTCAGGTCTGGGGCCAACGTCCTGACTTTC. Protein: CSVLRSGANVLTF.

V is TRBV28 and J is TRBJ2-1, with TRBD2 matching over 8 bases. After removal of 8 bases from V and 4 bases from J, the junction contained 13 bases not matched to a gene. Germline assignment: CDR1 MDHEN and CDR2 SYDVKM. The CDR3 runs to 16 residues. CDR3 bases: TGTGCCAGCGGCAGCGGGAGTGGGGTAGCGTACAATGAGCAGTTCTTC. It is translated as CASGSGSGVAYNEQFF.

The rearrangement links TRBV19 to TRBJ2-7; no clear D. This CDR3 is built from 13 residues. Germline CDR1 reads LNHDA; CDR2 reads SQIVND (reference sequence). V was clipped by 2 bases and J by 3 bases, with 8 bases between them. This CDR3 is CASSINSIYEQYF. In DNA, the CDR3 is TGTGCCAGTAGTATAAACAGCATCTACGAGCAGTACTTC.

The chain combines TRBV7-3 with TRBJ2-7; D gene uncertain. Germline CDR1 reads SGHTA; CDR2 reads FQGTGA. V lost 5 bases and J lost 3, with 14 bases in between. The CDR3 spans 14 residues. This CDR3 is CASSPTATFYEQYF. DNA of the CDR3: TGTGCCAGCAGCCCCACCGCGACATTCTACGAGCAGTACTTC.

This chain links TRBV27 with TRBJ1-1; D is undetermined. Deletions cut 6 bases from V and 3 bases from J, with 17 bases between. There are 15 residues in the CDR3. Germline V gene lookup returns CDR1 MNHEY and CDR2 SMNVEV (reference sequence). The CDR3 bases are TGTGCCAGCAGCTCAGCCCCCGACTTTTACACTGAAGCTTTCTTT. It is translated as CASSSAPDFYTEAFF.

This clone occurred many times. The chain employs TRBV7-9 and TRBJ1-5, with D unresolved. Trimming stripped 6 bases from V and 1 base from J, with 10 bases between. CDR1 is SEHNR, CDR2 FQNEAQ, per germline (reference sequence). The CDR3 totals 14 residues. The CDR3 coding sequence is TGTGCCAGCAGGGGCCCAGCAAGCAATCAGCCCCAGCATTTT. Protein sequence: CASRGPASNQPQHF. The full variable domain, rest sourced from reference TRBV7-9 and TRBJ1-5, is DTGVSQNPRHKITKRGQNVTFRCDPISEHNRLYWYRQTLGQGPEFLTYFQNEAQLEKSRLLSDRFSAERPKGSFSTLEIQRTEQGDSAMYLCASRGPASNQPQHFGDGTRLSIL.

The chain joins TRBV4-2 to TRBJ2-3; the match to TRBD2 covers 11 bases. In germline, CDR1 is LGHNA, CDR2 YNFKEQ. The ends lost 3 bases at V and 2 bases at J; junction bases unmatched: 4. This CDR3 region has 16 residues. The CDR3 here is CASSHLLAGATDTQYF. CDR3 in DNA: TGTGCCAGCAGCCACCTACTAGCGGGGGCCACAGATACGCAGTATTTT.

This clone showed up just once. The CDR3 region is CASRPGLAVNIQYF. Here the CDR3 DNA reads TGTGCCAGCAGGCCGGGACTAGCGGTAAACATTCAGTACTTC. The chain couples TRBV6-5 to TRBJ2-4, with TRBD2 matching over 11 bases. Germline assignment: CDR1 MNHEY and CDR2 SVGAGI. J lost 6 bases, V lost 6 bases, and 4 bases had no gene match. The CDR3 is 14 residues long.

This chain links TRBV29-1 with TRBJ2-4; 10 bases match TRBD1. The CDR3 has 12 amino acids. Trimming took 7 bases from V and 10 from J; bases not matched to a gene: 7. In germline, CDR1 is SQVTM, CDR2 ANQGSEA. In nucleotides, the CDR3 is TGCAGCGGCGGGGGACAGGGGATGATTCAGTACTTC. Translated: CSGGGQGMIQYF.

This clone has only one observation. This chain connects TRBV7-9 to TRBJ2-1; TRBD1 matches at 8 bases. The CDR3 has 17 residues. Trimming at V came to 0 bases and at J to 6 bases, leaving 10 bases not matched to a gene. Germline V CDR1 and CDR2: SEHNR, FQNEAQ (reference sequence). The CDR3 sequence: CASSLAHGTGLTNEQFF. CDR3 DNA: TGTGCCAGCAGCTTAGCCCACGGGACAGGACTAACCAATGAGCAGTTCTTC.

The chain employs TRBV28 and TRBJ2-1; 9 nucleotides agree with TRBD2. Germline V lookup: CDR1 MDHEN, CDR2 SYDVKM. CDR3 length: 16 residues. The V and J ends lost 3 bases and 5 bases, in that order; junction bases with no gene match: 8. DNA of the CDR3: TGTGCCAGCAGTTTTCGGCCTAGCGGGGTCCACAATGAGCAGTTCTTC. Translated, it gives CASSFRPSGVHNEQFF.

The chain is built from TRBV7-2 and TRBJ2-3; D is tentatively TRBD1 or TRBD2 (5 bases each). V dropped 5 bases and J dropped 2 bases, with 14 bases sitting between them. Per germline, CDR1 SGHTA and CDR2 FQGNSA. The CDR3 has 15 amino acids. The CDR3, as DNA: TGTGCCAGCAGCCCTGGGGCGGGCTCCACAGATACGCAGTATTTT. As protein: CASSPGAGSTDTQYF.

This clone turned up a few times. This chain connects TRBV5-1 to TRBJ1-1; possibly TRBD1 for D (5 bases). Germline V gives CDR1 SGHRS, CDR2 YFSETQ. The V end was cut by 0 bases, the J end by 1 base, with 10 bases between. This CDR3 has 15 residues. CDR3 nucleotide sequence: TGCGCCAGCAGCTTGGCCGGGGGGAAGAACACTGAAGCTTTCTTT. It encodes CASSLAGGKNTEAFF.

About this clone: Other DNA variants within this sample encode the same CDR3. The V gene is TRBV10-3, the J gene TRBJ1-5, with TRBD1 matching 7 bases. The junction had 6 bases not matched to a gene; V was cut back by 6 bases and J by 1 base. This CDR3 has 15 amino acids. Germline CDR1 and CDR2: ENHRY and SYGVKD. DNA for the CDR3: TGTGCCATCAGCGCCCAGGGGGGGAGCAATCAGCCCCAGCATTTT. This translates into CAISAQGGSNQPQHF.

A few counts support this clone. The chain couples TRBV7-6 to TRBJ2-1, with 12 bases identical to TRBD2. V was clipped by 4 bases and J by 5 bases; unmatched bases: 6. Per the germline V gene, CDR1 is SGHVS and CDR2 is FNYEAQ. There are 16 residues in the CDR3. CDR3 bases: TGTGCCAGCAGCTCCTGGACTAGCGGGATAGACAATGAGCAGTTCTTC. It yields the protein CASSSWTSGIDNEQFF.